What follows are 2 T cell receptor beta chains derived from one specimen sequenced in a study of blood T cell repertoires in COVID-19. TCRdb's copy holds only in-frame clones and misses some; the assay was immunoSEQ multiplex PCR. The top ten hold 2.5% to 3.5% of the sample, which has some 300,000 clones, approximately 89% seen once. The sequencing input was PBMCs or T cells enriched from blood (not recorded which). The receptors were sampled from a woman between 50 and 59 years old who had been exposed to COVID-19.

This chain joins TRBV28 and TRBJ2-2, with no clear D. This CDR3 contains 16 residues. V gave up 1 base and J gave up 8 bases, with 17 bases separating them. The germline CDR1 and CDR2 sequences are MDHEN and SYDVKM. CDR3 loop: CASSLFPGPSPGELFF. The CDR3 nucleotides read TGTGCCAGCAGTTTATTTCCAGGCCCCTCACCGGGGGAGCTGTTTTTT.

This clone was counted a single time. The rearrangement uses TRBV30 and TRBJ1-6; 9 nucleotides align to TRBD1. After removal of 2 bases from V and 10 bases from J, the junction contained 9 bases not matched to a gene. From germline, CDR1 is GTSNPN and CDR2 SVGIG (reference sequence). This CDR3 contains 15 residues. CDR3 DNA sequence: TGTGCCTGGAGTCCCCCGGGACAGGGCTTATCACCCCTCCACTTT. Amino acid sequence: CAWSPPGQGLSPLHF.